What follows are 2 T cell receptor beta chains derived from one specimen sequenced in a study of shared clonotypes between healthy human individuals. Naive CD8 populations comprised CD45RO-negative cells positively selected for CCR7, excluding terminally differentiated effector memory CD45RA+ cells. Method: immunoSEQ multiplex PCR; TCRdb's copy keeps in-frame clones and lacks some. The data hold approximately 650,000 clones, with about 95% observed a single time. Material for sequencing was naive CD8+ T cells sorted from blood. The source is a woman in her twenties or thirties in good health.

V is TRBV28 and J is TRBJ2-7, with D perhaps matching TRBD1 (7 bases). The CDR3 spans 16 residues. V lost 5 bases, J lost 2 bases, and 19 bases lay in between. Looked up from germline, CDR1 is MDHEN and CDR2 is SYDVKM. CDR3 DNA sequence: TGTGCCAGCAGTCCCCGCCAGGGGGGTGGGGCCTACGAGCAGTACTTC. Translating gives CASSPRQGGGAYEQYF. Looking up the rest from reference TRBV28 and TRBJ2-7 gives the full variable domain: DVKVTQSSRYLVKRTGEKVFLECVQDMDHENMFWYRQDPGLGLRLIYFSYDVKMKEKGDIPEGYSVSREKKERFSLILESASTNQTSMYLCASSPRQGGGAYEQYFGPGTRLTVT.

A single count supports this clone. This sequence joins TRBV6-5 and TRBJ1-5; D is undetermined. V was shortened by 4 bases and J by 3 bases, with 7 bases between the two germline ends. The CDR3 contains 13 residues. Per germline, CDR1 MNHEY and CDR2 SVGAGI. CDR3 sequence reads: CASSLDVNQPQHF. As DNA, the CDR3 is TGTGCCAGCAGTTTGGACGTCAATCAGCCCCAGCATTTT.